This paragraph reports one T cell receptor (beta chain). Its antigen is unidentified. These data originate in a study of T cells in narcolepsy. Study observations and caveats: Some memory CD4+ repertoires had no autoreactive clone sequences. HCRT-specific and TRIB2-specific autoreactive clonotypes appeared among same-patient CSF and blood CD4+ clonotypes.

Only in-frame clones appear in the TCRdb table, and some are missing; sequencing was by immunoSEQ multiplex PCR. The profile shows 25,000 to 35,000 clones, more than 65% of them singletons. Deletions cut 5 bases from V and 10 bases from J, with 6 bases between. CDR3 size: 11 residues. CDR1 and CDR2 (germline): MNHEY, SVGAGI. The source material was memory (CD45RA-) CD4+ T cells from blood. The sequence was collected from a human donor in good health. The chain is built from TRBV6-5 and TRBJ1-6; D is undetermined. The CDR3 reads CASSEFSPLHF. The CDR3, as DNA: TGTGCCAGCAGTGAGTTCTCACCCCTCCACTTT.